The 9 T cell receptor beta chains below were found in one sample sequenced in a study of shared clonotypes between healthy human individuals. Clones were read by immunoSEQ multiplex PCR, and TCRdb kept only the in-frame ones, dropping some. This sample yields about 2 million clones, of which about 95% are seen a single time; more than 0.1% belongs to the top ten. Input material: naive CD4+ T cells sorted from blood. The subset denotes: CD45RA+ positively selected. These TCRs come from a man aged 18 to 29 in good health.

The genes are TRBV11-2 and TRBJ1-6, with D unclear. This CDR3 comprises 14 residues. The V gene lost 1 base and the J gene lost 11 bases, with 12 bases spanning the gap. Germline assignment: CDR1 SGHAT and CDR2 FQNNGV. CDR3 sequence (DNA): TGTGCCAGCAGCTTAGGAGGCCAGCCACCACCCCTCCACTTT. Residues: CASSLGGQPPPLHF.

Comments on this clone: This CDR3 is also generated by other DNA sequences in the sample. V and J are TRBV7-2 and TRBJ2-3; a possible D gene is TRBD2 (6 bases). In germline, CDR1 is SGHTA, CDR2 FQGNSA. This CDR3 is 15 amino acids long. The V and J ends lost 3 bases and 0 bases respectively, with 10 bases between them. In nucleotides, the CDR3 is TGTGCCAGCAGCTTTCCGGGAGTAAGCACAGATACGCAGTATTTT. This translates into CASSFPGVSTDTQYF.

The V call is TRBV7-9, the J call TRBJ1-1, with unresolved D. The CDR3 length is 13 residues. Looked up from germline, CDR1 is SEHNR and CDR2 is FQNEAQ (reference sequence). The V end lost 1 base, the J end lost 10 bases, and 13 bases lay between the germline ends. The CDR3 is CASSLEMASGAFF. The CDR3 DNA reads as TGTGCCAGCAGCTTAGAGATGGCCTCGGGAGCTTTCTTT.

The chain is built from TRBV5-1 and TRBJ2-2; 11 bases are a match to TRBD1. This CDR3 has 16 residues. Germline V gives CDR1 SGHRS, CDR2 YFSETQ. J gave up 3 bases and V 4 bases, and 5 bases lay outside the gene matches. The CDR3: CASSLGQGAYTGELFF. The CDR3 DNA is TGCGCCAGCAGCCTTGGACAGGGGGCCTACACCGGGGAGCTGTTTTTT.

With respect to this clone: This sample includes further DNA sequences coding for the same CDR3. The rearrangement uses TRBV27 and TRBJ2-7; possible D gene TRBD2, 6 bases. Trimming cost V 3 bases and J 0 bases, with 6 bases left between them. The germline V gene encodes CDR1 MNHEY and CDR2 SMNVEV (reference sequence). CDR3 length equals 13 residues. The CDR3: CASSFSGSYEQYF. DNA for the CDR3: TGTGCCAGCAGTTTTAGCGGCTCCTACGAGCAGTACTTC.

Worth noting for this clone: Different DNA sequences within this sample yield the same CDR3. The V call is TRBV10-3, the J call TRBJ2-5; D remains unclear. Trimming shortened V by 3 bases and J by 2 bases, and 7 bases separated the two germline ends. Germline lookup yields CDR1 ENHRY and CDR2 SYGVKD. The CDR3 loop spans 13 amino acids. The CDR3 DNA reads TGTGCCATCAGTGAATTACAGCAAGAGACCCAGTACTTC. Amino acids: CAISELQQETQYF.

The rearrangement joins TRBV7-2 to TRBJ2-1; the D gene is possibly TRBD1 (6 bases). The CDR3 sequence is 15 residues long. Germline loops: CDR1 SGHTA, CDR2 FQGNSA. V was pared by 1 base and J by 5 bases, with 12 bases between. CDR3 nucleotides: TGTGCCAGCAGCTTAGGCGGTAGGGGGAACAATGAGCAGTTCTTC. This codes for CASSLGGRGNNEQFF.

J is TRBJ2-7 and V is TRBV14; TRBD1 agrees at 7 bases. Unmatched junction bases numbered 9, after V lost 4 bases and J lost 0 bases. The CDR3 spans 16 residues. The germline CDR1 and CDR2 sequences are SGHDN and FVKESK. The CDR3 loop is CASSRSGTAFSYEQYF. The CDR3 DNA reads as TGTGCCAGCAGCCGATCCGGGACAGCGTTCTCCTACGAGCAGTACTTC.

J is TRBJ1-6 and V is TRBV30; D not resolved. This CDR3 region has 15 residues. The V and J ends lost 4 bases and 0 bases respectively, with 10 bases between them. Germline lookup yields CDR1 GTSNPN and CDR2 SVGIG (reference sequence). This CDR3 reads CAWKSTSSYNSPLHF. The CDR3 nucleotides read TGTGCCTGGAAGAGTACGAGCTCCTATAATTCACCCCTCCACTTT.